One and the same sample provided the 11 T cell receptor beta chains below, sequenced in a study of blood T cell repertoires in COVID-19. Libraries were prepared by immunoSEQ multiplex PCR; TCRdb keeps only in-frame clonotypes and omits some of them. The sample includes about 98,000 clones, about 86% seen only once; the top ten take 3.5% to 5%. The sample was peripheral blood. Every receptor here comes from a man in his fifties or sixties with acute or convalescent COVID-19.

J is TRBJ2-2 and V is TRBV5-8; the D is unclear. The V gene lost 9 bases and the J gene lost 6 bases, with 15 bases spanning the gap. Germline values: CDR1 SGHTS, CDR2 YDEGEE. The CDR3 has 13 amino acids. CDR3 protein: CAIALGWSGELFF. CDR3 bases: TGTGCCATAGCTCTTGGGTGGTCCGGGGAGCTGTTTTTT.

The chain couples TRBV7-2 to TRBJ2-1; 7 bases align to TRBD1. The germline V gene has CDR1 SGHTA and CDR2 FQGNSA. J was trimmed by 6 bases and V by 1 base; bases with no gene match: 6. This CDR3 comprises 15 residues. CDR3 region: CASSLGGGAFNEQFF. The CDR3 DNA sequence: TGTGCCAGCAGCTTAGGAGGGGGCGCGTTCAATGAGCAGTTCTTC.

The chain carries TRBV18 and TRBJ1-1; 9 nucleotides agree with TRBD1. Germline V gives CDR1 KGHSH, CDR2 LQKENI. The CDR3 sequence is 17 residues long. V dropped 3 bases and J dropped 4; count of bases not matched to a gene: 12. In nucleotides, the CDR3 is TGTGCCAGCTCACCGGCAAGGACAGGGGCGGTGGGCACTGAAGCTTTCTTT. It is translated as CASSPARTGAVGTEAFF.

The rearrangement joins TRBV7-2 to TRBJ2-1; no reliable D call. The CDR3 extends over 13 amino acids. V lost 1 base and J 6 bases, leaving 7 bases between the germline ends. Germline V lookup: CDR1 SGHTA, CDR2 FQGNSA. The CDR3 DNA follows: TGTGCCAGCAGCTTAGTGCTATTCAATGAGCAGTTCTTC. Its translation is CASSLVLFNEQFF. Based on the CDR3 plus reference TRBV7-2 and TRBJ2-1, the full variable domain is GAGVSQSPSNKVTEKGKDVELRCDPISGHTALYWYRQSLGQGLEFLIYFQGNSAPDKSGLPSDRFSAERTGGSVSTLTIQRTQQEDSAVYLCASSLVLFNEQFFGPGTRLTVL.

The chain links TRBV4-1 to TRBJ2-2; weak D call: TRBD2 (5 bases). Trimming took 4 bases from V and 6 from J, leaving 12 bases between them. This CDR3 region has 14 residues. Germline V gives CDR1 MGHRA, CDR2 YSYEKL. The CDR3 nucleotides are TGCGCCAGCAGCCCGGTCGCCGGGGCCGGGGAGCTGTTTTTT. It codes for CASSPVAGAGELFF.

This clone was recorded many times. This chain links TRBV28 with TRBJ1-3; D gene ambiguous. The V end was cut by 2 bases, the J end by 2 bases, with 10 bases between. This CDR3 contains 15 residues. Germline V gene sequence: CDR1 MDHEN, CDR2 SYDVKM. The CDR3: CASSLVWAAGNTIYF. CDR3 coding DNA: TGTGCCAGCAGTTTAGTGTGGGCTGCTGGAAACACCATATATTTT.

V usage is TRBV9 and J usage is TRBJ2-5, with 10 bases lining up with TRBD1. The trim removed 0 bases at V and 3 bases at J, leaving 5 bases unmatched. The CDR3 loop spans 16 amino acids. Germline CDR1 is SGDLS and CDR2 is YYNGEE. This CDR3 reads CASSVATGQGKETQYF. The CDR3 DNA sequence: TGTGCCAGCAGCGTAGCTACGGGACAGGGGAAAGAGACCCAGTACTTC.

The V and J genes are TRBV5-1 and TRBJ1-5; 9 bases agree with TRBD1. Unmatched junction bases numbered 5, after V lost 4 bases and J lost 3 bases. Per germline, CDR1 SGHRS and CDR2 YFSETQ. The CDR3 length is 15 residues. CDR3 nucleotide sequence: TGCGCCAGCAGCGTGGGGACAGGGATCAATCAGCCCCAGCATTTT. Its translation: CASSVGTGINQPQHF.

V and J are TRBV7-9 and TRBJ2-6; D is unclear. Germline assignment: CDR1 SEHNR and CDR2 FQNEAQ (reference sequence). The CDR3 sequence is 11 residues long. CDR3 coding DNA: TGTGCTCTATCTGGGGCCAACGTCCTGACTTTC. This encodes CALSGANVLTF.

V is TRBV3-1 (or the pseudogene TRBV3-2) and J is TRBJ2-7; 8 bases agree with TRBD1. CDR3 length equals 15 residues. V gave up 4 bases and J gave up 0 bases; unmatched junction bases: 5. Germline V gives CDR1 LGHDT, CDR2 YNNKEL (reference sequence). CDR3 DNA: TGTGCCAGCAGCCCGGGACAGGCAAGCTCCTACGAGCAGTACTTC. It specifies CASSPGQASSYEQYF.

The CDR3 spells CASSLDRVKGYTF. In DNA form, the CDR3 reads TGTGCCAGCAGTTTAGACCGGGTCAAGGGCTACACCTTC. This sequence joins TRBV12-3 or TRBV12-4 and TRBJ1-2; unclear D gene. This CDR3 region has 13 residues. Trimming removed 1 base at V and 8 bases at J, with 11 bases between.